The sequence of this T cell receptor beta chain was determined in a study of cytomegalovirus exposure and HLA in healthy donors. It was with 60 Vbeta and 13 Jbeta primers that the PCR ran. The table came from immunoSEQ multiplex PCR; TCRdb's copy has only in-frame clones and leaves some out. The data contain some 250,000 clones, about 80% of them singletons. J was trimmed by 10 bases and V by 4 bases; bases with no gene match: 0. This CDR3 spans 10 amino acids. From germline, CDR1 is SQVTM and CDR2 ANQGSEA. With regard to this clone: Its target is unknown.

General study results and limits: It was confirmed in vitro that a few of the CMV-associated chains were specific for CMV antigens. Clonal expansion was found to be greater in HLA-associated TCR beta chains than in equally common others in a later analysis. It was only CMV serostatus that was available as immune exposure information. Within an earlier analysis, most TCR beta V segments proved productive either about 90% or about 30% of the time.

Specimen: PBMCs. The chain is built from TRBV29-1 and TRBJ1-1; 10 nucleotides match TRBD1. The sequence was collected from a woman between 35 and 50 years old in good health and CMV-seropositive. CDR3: CSVGDRGAFF. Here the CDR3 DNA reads TGCAGCGTTGGGGACAGGGGAGCTTTCTTT.